This T cell receptor beta chain was captured by sequencing in a study of T cell clonotyping in hematopoietic cell transplantation. Findings and caveats of the study: Few recipient clonotypes overlapped donors; over 97% were de novo at given depth.

Time point defined: recipient sample about 28 days before transplant, after cytoreduction. Samples: about 28 days before transplant, then days 30, 100 and 180 after. The CDR3 is made up of 14 amino acids. CDR1 MGHRA and CDR2 YSYEKL come from the germline V gene. V lost 1 base and J 5 bases, leaving 11 bases between the germline ends. In the case of this clone: What it binds is not known.

Method: immunoSEQ multiplex PCR; TCRdb's copy keeps in-frame clones and lacks some. The sample has approximately 30,000 clones, approximately 81% seen once. This chain links TRBV4-1 with TRBJ1-1; D remains ambiguous. The specimen was peripheral blood mononuclear cells, collected before stem cell transplant. The receptor was derived from a middle-aged man with acute myeloid leukemia. Some clones in this sample may be carry-over from other donors' samples. CDR3 sequence reads: CASSQGLVGTEAFF. CDR3 nucleotide sequence: TGCGCCAGCAGCCAAGGACTCGTGGGTACTGAAGCTTTCTTT.